In its sample, the clone carrying this T cell receptor beta chain was seen a few times. Its antigen is not identified. The entry originates in a study of identical twins. MiXCR, applied by TCRdb to the 5' RACE reads, yields one record per CDR3 protein. The sample lists roughly 720,000 distinct CDR3 sequences; 15% to 20% were seen once. V was trimmed by 4 bases and J by 1 base, leaving 11 bases between them. The germline V gene has CDR1 SGHRS and CDR2 YFSETQ. The CDR3 runs to 14 residues. Study conclusions and caveats: High-abundance cord blood beta clonotypes had fewer insertions; memory repertoires showed none. Out-of-frame alpha sequences shared between twins exhibited an excess of low generation probability.

The same sample was also studied in work on T cells expressing NK-cell markers. From that second work: Dominant NKG2C+ clonotypes accounted for 1.0-7.0% of CD8+ T cells in six donors.

The sequenced sample consisted of PBMCs. The chain carries TRBV5-1 and TRBJ1-2; D possibly corresponds to TRBD1 (6 bases). The TCR originated in a woman under 30 in good health. The CDR3 loop reads CASSTGQNNYGYTF. Here the CDR3 DNA reads TGCGCCAGCAGCACCGGACAGAATAACTATGGCTACACCTTC.